The subject of this entry is one T cell receptor (beta chain). This specimen includes other DNA sequences encoding the same CDR3. This CDR3 comprises 15 residues. Trimming shortened V by 0 bases and J by 2 bases, and 11 bases separated the two germline ends. Germline CDR1 is SGHRS and CDR2 is YFSETQ. The entry originates in a study of blood T cell repertoires in COVID-19. The repertoire was sequenced with immunoSEQ multiplex PCR; TCRdb's copy has only in-frame clones and lacks some. The sample lists approximately 220,000 clones; around 90% were seen once. This rearrangement joins TRBV5-1 to TRBJ1-1; D uncertain. Material for sequencing was PBMCs or T cells enriched from blood (not recorded which). The origin of this receptor is a young man who had been exposed to COVID-19. The chain's CDR3 is CASSLDGRGNTEAFF. The CDR3 DNA reads TGCGCCAGCAGCTTGGATGGACGGGGAAACACTGAAGCTTTCTTT.